One and the same sample provided the 10 T cell receptor beta chains below, sequenced in a study of blood T cells in healthy people across ages. Together with a sample-barcoded 5' primer, a J-beta primer mix was included in a second PCR lasting about 6 to 11 cycles. Using its own MiXCR run on the 5' RACE reads, TCRdb lists one record per CDR3 protein. This sample has some 670,000 distinct CDR3 sequences, with roughly half found just once. The sequenced material came from blood. The receptors were gathered from an elderly woman in good health.

The gene calls are TRBV5-1 and TRBJ2-5; D call uncertain. Germline V gene sequence: CDR1 SGHRS, CDR2 YFSETQ. V was clipped by 2 bases and J by 11 bases, with 19 bases between them. The CDR3 runs 14 residues. CDR3 in amino acids: CASSLGDPVDEQYF. The CDR3 DNA reads TGCGCCAGCAGCTTAGGCGATCCAGTTGATGAGCAGTACTTC.

This clonotype was seen repeatedly, ten times or more. The CDR3 bases are TGTGCCAGCAGCTTTAACGAGGGGCGGGAAGCTTTCTTT. It yields the protein CASSFNEGREAFF. The chain combines TRBV7-2 with TRBJ1-1, with D maybe TRBD1 (5 bases). Germline assignment: CDR1 SGHTA and CDR2 FQGNSA. Trimming took 3 bases from V and 8 from J, leaving 13 bases between them. The CDR3 contains 13 residues. The full variable domain, with the rest looked up from reference TRBV7-2 and TRBJ1-1, is GAGVSQSPSNKVTEKGKDVELRCDPISGHTALYWYRQSLGQGLEFLIYFQGNSAPDKSGLPSDRFSAERTGGSVSTLTIQRTQQEDSAVYLCASSFNEGREAFFGQGTRLTVV.

This chain connects TRBV28 to TRBJ2-5; D call uncertain. V was pared by 8 bases and J by 3 bases, with 7 bases between. The V gene's germline CDR1 is MDHEN and CDR2 SYDVKM. The CDR3 runs to 11 residues. In nucleotides, the CDR3 is TGTGCCAGCCGATCTGAAGAGACCCAGTACTTC. Amino acid sequence: CASRSEETQYF.

About this clonotype: A much larger clone lies a single base off, so this may be a read error. The chain couples TRBV27 to TRBJ2-4, with unresolved D. The closer fit of TRBJ2-7 to the DNA end suggests the J call may be wrong. Looked up from germline, CDR1 is MNHEY and CDR2 is SMNVEV (reference sequence). This CDR3 is built from 13 residues. CDR3 sequence: CTSSLNGKGEQYF. The CDR3 bases are TGTACCAGCAGTTTAAATGGAAAGGGCGAGCAGTACTTC.

This clonotype has only one observation. V gene TRBV12-3 or TRBV12-4 combines with J gene TRBJ2-2, with no clear D. V shed 7 bases and J shed 2 bases, with 5 bases lying between them. This CDR3 is built from 12 residues. For the CDR3, the DNA is TGTGCCAGCACTATCAACACCGGGGAGCTGTTTTTT. This sequence encodes CASTINTGELFF.

This clonotype was counted many times. The rearrangement links TRBV18 to TRBJ1-2; 9 nucleotides align to TRBD1. The V segment lost 6 bases and the J segment 2 bases; nucleotides outside the gene matches: 7. The CDR3 is made up of 15 amino acids. CDR1 is KGHSH and CDR2 is LQKENI in the germline V gene. In DNA form, the CDR3 reads TGTGCCAGCTCTCGCGGGGGGACAGGGAACTATGGCTACACCTTC. Its translation is CASSRGGTGNYGYTF.

The V gene is TRBV4-2, the J gene TRBJ1-2, with 8 bases identical to TRBD1. The CDR3 is made up of 14 amino acids. The V gene's germline CDR1 is LGHNA and CDR2 YNFKEQ. The junction had 2 bases not matched to a gene; V was cut back by 0 bases and J by 5 bases. The CDR3 spells CASSQDRTGYGYTF. The CDR3 nucleotides read TGTGCCAGCAGCCAAGACCGGACAGGGTATGGCTACACCTTC.

The chain couples TRBV12-3 or TRBV12-4 to TRBJ1-1; D is unclear. With 2 bases removed from V and 8 bases from J, the gap between germline ends came to 9 bases. The CDR3 covers 12 residues. This CDR3 is CASSLFPTEAFF. CDR3 nucleotides: TGTGCCAGCAGTTTATTTCCGACGGAAGCTTTCTTT.

This clonotype has ten or more counts. This rearrangement joins TRBV15 to TRBJ1-5; the D is unclear. V was trimmed by 3 bases and J by 0 bases, leaving 9 bases between them. The CDR3 extends over 15 amino acids. Germline V gives CDR1 LNHNV, CDR2 YYDKDF (reference sequence). The CDR3 DNA reads TGTGCCACCAGCAGCCAGCCTATTAGCAATCAGCCCCAGCATTTT. Its translation is CATSSQPISNQPQHF.

This clonotype appeared a few times. The rearrangement links TRBV3-1 to TRBJ2-3; TRBD2 agrees at 10 bases. This CDR3 comprises 17 residues. Trimming at V came to 0 bases and at J to 2 bases, leaving 5 bases not matched to a gene. From germline, CDR1 is LGHDT and CDR2 YNNKEL (reference sequence). This CDR3 reads CASSQDATSGPTDTQYF. DNA of the CDR3: TGTGCCAGCAGCCAAGATGCGACTAGCGGGCCCACAGATACGCAGTATTTT.